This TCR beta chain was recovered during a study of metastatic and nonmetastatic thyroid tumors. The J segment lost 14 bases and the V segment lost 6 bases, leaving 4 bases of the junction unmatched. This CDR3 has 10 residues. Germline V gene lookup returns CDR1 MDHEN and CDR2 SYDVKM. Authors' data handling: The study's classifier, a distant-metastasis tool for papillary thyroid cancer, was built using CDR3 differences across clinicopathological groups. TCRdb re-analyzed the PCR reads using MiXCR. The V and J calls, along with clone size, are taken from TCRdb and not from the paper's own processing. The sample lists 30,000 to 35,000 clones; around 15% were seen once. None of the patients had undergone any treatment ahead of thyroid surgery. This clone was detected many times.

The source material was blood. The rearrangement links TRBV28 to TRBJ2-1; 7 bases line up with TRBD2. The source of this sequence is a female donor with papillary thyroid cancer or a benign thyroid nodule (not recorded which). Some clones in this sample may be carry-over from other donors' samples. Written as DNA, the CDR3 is TGTGCCAGCAGCACTAGCGCAAAGTTCTTC. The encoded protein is CASSTSAKFF.